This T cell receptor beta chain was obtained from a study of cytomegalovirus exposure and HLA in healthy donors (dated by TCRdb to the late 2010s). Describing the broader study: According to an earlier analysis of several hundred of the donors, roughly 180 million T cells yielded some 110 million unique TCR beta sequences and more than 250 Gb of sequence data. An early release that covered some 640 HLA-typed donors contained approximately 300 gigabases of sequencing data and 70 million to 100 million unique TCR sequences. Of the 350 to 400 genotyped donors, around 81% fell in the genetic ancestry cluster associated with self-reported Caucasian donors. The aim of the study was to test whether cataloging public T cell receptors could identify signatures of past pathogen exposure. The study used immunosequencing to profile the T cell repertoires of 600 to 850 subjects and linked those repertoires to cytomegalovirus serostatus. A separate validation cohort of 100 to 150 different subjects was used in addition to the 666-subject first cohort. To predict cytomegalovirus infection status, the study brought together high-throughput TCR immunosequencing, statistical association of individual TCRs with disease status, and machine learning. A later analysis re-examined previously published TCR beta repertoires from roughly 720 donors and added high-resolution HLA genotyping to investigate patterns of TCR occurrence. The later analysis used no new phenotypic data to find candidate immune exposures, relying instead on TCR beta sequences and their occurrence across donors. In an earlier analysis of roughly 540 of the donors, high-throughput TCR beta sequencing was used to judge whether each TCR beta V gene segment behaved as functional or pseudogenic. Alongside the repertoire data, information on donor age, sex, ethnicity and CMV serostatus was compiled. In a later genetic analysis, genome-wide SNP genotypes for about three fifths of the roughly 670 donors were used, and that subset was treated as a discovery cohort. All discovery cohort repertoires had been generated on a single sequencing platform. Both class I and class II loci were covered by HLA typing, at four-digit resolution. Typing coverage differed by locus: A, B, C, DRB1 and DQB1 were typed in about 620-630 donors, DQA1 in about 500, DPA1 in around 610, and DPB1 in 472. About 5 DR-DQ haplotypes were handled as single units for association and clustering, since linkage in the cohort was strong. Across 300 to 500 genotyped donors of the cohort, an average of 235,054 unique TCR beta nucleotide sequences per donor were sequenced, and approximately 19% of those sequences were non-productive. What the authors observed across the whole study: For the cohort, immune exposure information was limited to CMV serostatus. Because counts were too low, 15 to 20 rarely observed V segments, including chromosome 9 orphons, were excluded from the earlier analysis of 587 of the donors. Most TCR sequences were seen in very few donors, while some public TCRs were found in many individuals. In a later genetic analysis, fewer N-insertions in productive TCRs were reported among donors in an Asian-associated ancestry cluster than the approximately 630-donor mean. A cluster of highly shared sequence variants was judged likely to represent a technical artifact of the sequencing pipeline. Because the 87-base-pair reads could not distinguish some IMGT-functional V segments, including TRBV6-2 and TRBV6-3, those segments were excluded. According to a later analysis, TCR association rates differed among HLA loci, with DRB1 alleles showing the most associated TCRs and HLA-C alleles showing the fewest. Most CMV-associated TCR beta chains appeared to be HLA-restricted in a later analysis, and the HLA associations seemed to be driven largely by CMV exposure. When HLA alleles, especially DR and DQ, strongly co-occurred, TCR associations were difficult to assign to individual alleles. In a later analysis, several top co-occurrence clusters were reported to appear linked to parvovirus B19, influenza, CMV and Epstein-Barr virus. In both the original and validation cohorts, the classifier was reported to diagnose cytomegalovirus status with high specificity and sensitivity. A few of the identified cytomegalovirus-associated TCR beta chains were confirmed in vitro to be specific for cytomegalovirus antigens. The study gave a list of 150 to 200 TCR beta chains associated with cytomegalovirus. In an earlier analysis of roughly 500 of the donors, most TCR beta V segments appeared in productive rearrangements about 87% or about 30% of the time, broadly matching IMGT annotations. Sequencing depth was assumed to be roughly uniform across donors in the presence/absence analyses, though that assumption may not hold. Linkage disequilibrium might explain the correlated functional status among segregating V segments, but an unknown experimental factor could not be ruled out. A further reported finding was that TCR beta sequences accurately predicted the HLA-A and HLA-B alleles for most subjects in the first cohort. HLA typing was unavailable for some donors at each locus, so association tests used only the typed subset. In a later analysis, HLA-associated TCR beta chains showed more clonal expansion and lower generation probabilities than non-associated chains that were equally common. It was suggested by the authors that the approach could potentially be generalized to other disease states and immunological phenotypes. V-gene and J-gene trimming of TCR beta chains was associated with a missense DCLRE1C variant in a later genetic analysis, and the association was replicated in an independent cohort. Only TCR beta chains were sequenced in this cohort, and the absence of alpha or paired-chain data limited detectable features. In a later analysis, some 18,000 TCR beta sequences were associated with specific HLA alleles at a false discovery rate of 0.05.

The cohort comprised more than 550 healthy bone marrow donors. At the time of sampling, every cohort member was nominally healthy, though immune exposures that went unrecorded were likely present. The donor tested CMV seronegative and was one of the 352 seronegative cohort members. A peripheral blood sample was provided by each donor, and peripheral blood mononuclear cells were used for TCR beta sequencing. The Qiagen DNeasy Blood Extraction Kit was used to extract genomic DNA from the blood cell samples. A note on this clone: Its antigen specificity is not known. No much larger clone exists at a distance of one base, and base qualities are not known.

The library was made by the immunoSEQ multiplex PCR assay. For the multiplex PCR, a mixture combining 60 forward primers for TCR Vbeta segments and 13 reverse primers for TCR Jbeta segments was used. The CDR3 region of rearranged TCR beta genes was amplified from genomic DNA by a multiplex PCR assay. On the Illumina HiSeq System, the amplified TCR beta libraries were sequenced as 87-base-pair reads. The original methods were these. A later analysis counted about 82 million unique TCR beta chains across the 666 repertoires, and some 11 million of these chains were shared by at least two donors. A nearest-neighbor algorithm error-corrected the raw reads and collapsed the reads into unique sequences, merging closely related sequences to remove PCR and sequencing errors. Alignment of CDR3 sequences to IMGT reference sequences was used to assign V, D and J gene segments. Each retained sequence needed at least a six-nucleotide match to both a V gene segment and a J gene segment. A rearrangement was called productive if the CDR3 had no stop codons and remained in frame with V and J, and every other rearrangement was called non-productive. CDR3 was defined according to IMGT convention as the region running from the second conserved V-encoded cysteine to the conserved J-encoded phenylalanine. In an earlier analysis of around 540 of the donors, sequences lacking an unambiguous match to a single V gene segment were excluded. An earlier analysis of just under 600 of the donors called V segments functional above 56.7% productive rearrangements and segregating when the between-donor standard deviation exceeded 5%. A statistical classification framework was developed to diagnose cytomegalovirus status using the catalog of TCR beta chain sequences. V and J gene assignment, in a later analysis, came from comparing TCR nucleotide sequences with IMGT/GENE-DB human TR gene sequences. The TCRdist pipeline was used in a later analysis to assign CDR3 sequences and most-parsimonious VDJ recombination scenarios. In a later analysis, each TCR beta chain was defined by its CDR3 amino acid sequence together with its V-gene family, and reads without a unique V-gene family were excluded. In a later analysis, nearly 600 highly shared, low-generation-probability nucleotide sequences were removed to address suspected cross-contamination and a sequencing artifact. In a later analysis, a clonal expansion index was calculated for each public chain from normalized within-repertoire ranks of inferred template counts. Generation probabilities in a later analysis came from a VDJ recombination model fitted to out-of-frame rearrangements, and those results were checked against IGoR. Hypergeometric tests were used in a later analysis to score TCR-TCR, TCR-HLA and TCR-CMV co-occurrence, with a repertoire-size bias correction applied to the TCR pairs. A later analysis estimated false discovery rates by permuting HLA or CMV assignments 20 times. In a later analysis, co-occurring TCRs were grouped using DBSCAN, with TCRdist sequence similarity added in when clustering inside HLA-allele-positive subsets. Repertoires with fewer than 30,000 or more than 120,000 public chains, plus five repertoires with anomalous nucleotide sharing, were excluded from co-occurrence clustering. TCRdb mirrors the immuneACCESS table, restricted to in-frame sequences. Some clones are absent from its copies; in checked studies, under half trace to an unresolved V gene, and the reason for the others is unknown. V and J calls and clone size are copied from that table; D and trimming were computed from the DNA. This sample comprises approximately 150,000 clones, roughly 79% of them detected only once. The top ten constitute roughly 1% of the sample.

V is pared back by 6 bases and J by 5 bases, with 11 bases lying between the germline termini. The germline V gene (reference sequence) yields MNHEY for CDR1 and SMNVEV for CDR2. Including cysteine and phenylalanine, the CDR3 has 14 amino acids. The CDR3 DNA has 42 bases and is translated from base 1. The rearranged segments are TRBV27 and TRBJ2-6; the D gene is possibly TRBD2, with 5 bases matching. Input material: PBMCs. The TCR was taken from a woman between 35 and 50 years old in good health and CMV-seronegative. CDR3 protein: CASSPRARANVLTF. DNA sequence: TGTGCCAGCAGCCCGAGGGCAAGGGCCAACGTCCTGACTTTC.